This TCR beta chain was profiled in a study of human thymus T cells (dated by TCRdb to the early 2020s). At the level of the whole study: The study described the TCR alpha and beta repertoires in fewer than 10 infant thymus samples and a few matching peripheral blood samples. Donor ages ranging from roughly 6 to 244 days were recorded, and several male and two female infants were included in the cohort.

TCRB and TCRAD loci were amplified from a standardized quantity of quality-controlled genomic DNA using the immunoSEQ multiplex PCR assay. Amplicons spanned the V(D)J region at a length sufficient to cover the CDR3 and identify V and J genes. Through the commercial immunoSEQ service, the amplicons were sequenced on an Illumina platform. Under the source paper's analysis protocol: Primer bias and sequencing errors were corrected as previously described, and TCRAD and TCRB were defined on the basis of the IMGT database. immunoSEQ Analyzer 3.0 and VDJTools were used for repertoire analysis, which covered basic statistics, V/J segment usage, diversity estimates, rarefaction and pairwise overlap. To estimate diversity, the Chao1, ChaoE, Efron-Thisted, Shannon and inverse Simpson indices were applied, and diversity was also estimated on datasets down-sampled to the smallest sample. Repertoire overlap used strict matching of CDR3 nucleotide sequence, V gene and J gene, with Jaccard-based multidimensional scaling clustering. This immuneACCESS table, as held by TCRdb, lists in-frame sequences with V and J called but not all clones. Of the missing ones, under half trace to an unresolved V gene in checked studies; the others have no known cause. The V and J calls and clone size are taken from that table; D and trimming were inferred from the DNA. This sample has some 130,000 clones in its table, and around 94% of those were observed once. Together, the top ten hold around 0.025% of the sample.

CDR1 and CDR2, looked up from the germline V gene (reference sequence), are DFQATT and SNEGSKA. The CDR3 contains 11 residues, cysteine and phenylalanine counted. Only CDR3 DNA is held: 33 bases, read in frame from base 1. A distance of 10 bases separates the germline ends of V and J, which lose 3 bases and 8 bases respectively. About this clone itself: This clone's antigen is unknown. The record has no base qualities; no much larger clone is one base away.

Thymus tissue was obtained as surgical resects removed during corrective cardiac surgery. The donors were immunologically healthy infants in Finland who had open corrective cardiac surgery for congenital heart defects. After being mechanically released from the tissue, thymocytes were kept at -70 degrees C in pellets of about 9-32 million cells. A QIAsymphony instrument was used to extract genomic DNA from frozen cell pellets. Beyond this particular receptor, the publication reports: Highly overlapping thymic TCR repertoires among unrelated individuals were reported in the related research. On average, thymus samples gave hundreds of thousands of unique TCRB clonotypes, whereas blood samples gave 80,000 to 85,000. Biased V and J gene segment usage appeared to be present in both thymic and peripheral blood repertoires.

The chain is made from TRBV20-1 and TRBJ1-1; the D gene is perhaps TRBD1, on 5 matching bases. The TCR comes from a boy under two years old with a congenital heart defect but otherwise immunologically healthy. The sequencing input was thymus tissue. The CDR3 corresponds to CSARGRNEAFF. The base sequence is TGCAGTGCTAGGGGGCGGAACGAAGCTTTCTTT.